The clone carrying this T cell receptor (beta chain) was observed a handful of times. What it binds is not known. TCRdb redid the calling of the RT-PCR reads with MiXCR, one entry per CDR3 protein. The top ten hold about 12% of the sample, which has some 480,000 distinct CDR3 sequences, approximately 10% seen once. CDR1 LNHNV and CDR2 YYDKDF come from the germline V gene (reference sequence). The V end was cut by 8 bases, the J end by 0 bases, with 11 bases between. The CDR3 covers 14 residues. This entry belongs to a study of response to subunit inactivated influenza vaccine. Study-level findings and limits: Authors proposed each seasonal influenza vaccination draws in few new T cells.

Sequenced material: PBMCs from blood, taken about 40 days after vaccination. The rearrangement uses TRBV15 and TRBJ1-5; D may be TRBD1 (6 bases). The TCR comes from a middle-aged man who received an inactivated influenza vaccine. The CDR3 reads CATSQGFSNQPQHF. Here the CDR3 DNA reads TGTGCCACCTCTCAGGGGTTTAGCAATCAGCCCCAGCATTTT.